These T cell receptor beta chains were read from a single sample in a study of OX40 agonist ivuxolimab in advanced cancers. TCRdb's table, derived via immunoSEQ multiplex PCR, lists solely in-frame clones and lacks some. Seen here are about 98,000 clones, about 92% observed once, and the top ten hold about 0.24%. The input for sequencing was CD4+ or CD8+ T cells sorted from blood, taken in a trial of the OX40 agonist ivuxolimab. Receptors were obtained from an adult with an advanced solid tumor such as melanoma, head and neck, liver or kidney cancer. Both conserved end residues are trimmed from each CDR3.

v_gene | CDR3aa
TRBV6-6 | ASSYHSGLNTEAF
TRBV16 | ASSQSQGQGGYEQY
TRBV2 | ASSEWGDTQY
TRBV4-3 | ASSQDLQDISLRDTQY
TRBV2 | ASRITDTQY
TRBV7-8 | ASSALRLGKEHEKLF
TRBV19 | ASKRTGTDTQY
TRBV7-6 | ASSLVGGRVNEQF
TRBV6-6 | ASSRLVNTGELF
TRBV25-1 | ASSEWQGLNYGYT
TRBV5-1 | ASSLEPMRREQF
TRBV9 | ASSASGMSSYNEQF
TRBV27 | ASSLTGDPYGYT
TRBV11-2 | ASSLVRTGPTGELF
TRBV30 | AGAYNEQF
TRBV29-1 | SGTSGGAGDTQY
TRBV19 | ASSIEHGTGGNEQF
TRBV27 | ASFPHQPQH
TRBV5-8 | ASSSGPARNQPQH
TRBV4-3 | ASSQEGTGGGDEKLF
TRBV9 | ASSVDSGAYGNTIY
TRBV5-4 | ASSLNSLANYGYT
TRBV6-5 | ASSYAGTNTEAF
TRBV30 | AWRRTETQY
TRBV5-4 | ASSLATDYGYT
TRBV19 | ASNNGFTDTQY
TRBV4-2 | ASSPGKDSSYNEQF
TRBV4-1 | ASSQASDYGYT